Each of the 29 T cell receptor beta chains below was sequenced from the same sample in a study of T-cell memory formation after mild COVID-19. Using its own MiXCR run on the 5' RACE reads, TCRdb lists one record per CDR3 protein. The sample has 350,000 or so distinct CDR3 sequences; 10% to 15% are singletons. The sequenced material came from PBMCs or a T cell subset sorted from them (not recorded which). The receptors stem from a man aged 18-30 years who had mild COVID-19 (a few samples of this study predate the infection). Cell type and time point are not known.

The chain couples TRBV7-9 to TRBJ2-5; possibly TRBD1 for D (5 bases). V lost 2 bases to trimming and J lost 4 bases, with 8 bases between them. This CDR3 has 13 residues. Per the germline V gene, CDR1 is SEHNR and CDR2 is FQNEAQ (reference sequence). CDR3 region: CASSLYRRETQYF. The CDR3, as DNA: TGTGCCAGCAGCTTATACAGGCGAGAGACCCAGTACTTC.

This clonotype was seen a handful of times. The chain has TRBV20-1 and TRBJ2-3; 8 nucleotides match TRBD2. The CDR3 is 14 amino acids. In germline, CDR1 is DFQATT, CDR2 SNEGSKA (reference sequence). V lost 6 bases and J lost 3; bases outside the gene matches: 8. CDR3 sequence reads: CSATEAGETDTQYF. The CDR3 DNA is TGCAGTGCCACAGAAGCGGGGGAAACAGATACGCAGTATTTT.

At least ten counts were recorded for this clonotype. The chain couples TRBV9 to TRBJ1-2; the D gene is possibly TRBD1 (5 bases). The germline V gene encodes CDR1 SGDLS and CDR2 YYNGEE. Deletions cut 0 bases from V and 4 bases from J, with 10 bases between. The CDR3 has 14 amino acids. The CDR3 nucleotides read TGTGCCAGCAGCGTAGCGGAGGGGCTCTATGGCTACACCTTC. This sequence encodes CASSVAEGLYGYTF.

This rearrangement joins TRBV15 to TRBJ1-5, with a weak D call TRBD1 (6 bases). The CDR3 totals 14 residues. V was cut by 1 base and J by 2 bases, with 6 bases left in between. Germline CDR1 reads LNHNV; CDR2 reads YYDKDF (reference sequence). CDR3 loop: CATSRAGGNQPQHF. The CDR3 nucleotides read TGTGCCACCAGCAGAGCAGGGGGCAATCAGCCCCAGCATTTT.

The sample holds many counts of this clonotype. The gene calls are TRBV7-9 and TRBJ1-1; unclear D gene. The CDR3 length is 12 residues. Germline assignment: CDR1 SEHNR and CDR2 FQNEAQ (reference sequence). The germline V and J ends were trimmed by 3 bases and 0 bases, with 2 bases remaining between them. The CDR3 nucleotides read TGTGCCAGCAGCTTCGTGAACACTGAAGCTTTCTTT. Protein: CASSFVNTEAFF.

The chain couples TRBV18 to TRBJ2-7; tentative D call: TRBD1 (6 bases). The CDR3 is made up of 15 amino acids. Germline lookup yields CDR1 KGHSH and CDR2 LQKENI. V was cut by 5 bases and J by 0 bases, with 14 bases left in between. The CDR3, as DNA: TGTGCCAGCTCAGCCGGGACAACCAGCTCCTACGAGCAGTACGTC. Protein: CASSAGTTSSYEQYV.

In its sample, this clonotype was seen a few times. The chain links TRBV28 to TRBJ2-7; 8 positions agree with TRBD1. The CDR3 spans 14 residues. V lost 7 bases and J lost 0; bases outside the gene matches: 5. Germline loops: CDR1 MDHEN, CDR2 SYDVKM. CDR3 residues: CASIRGQVSYEQYF. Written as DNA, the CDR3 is TGTGCCAGCATCCGGGGACAGGTCTCCTACGAGCAGTACTTC. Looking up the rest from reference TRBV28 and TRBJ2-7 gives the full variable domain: DVKVTQSSRYLVKRTGEKVFLECVQDMDHENMFWYRQDPGLGLRLIYFSYDVKMKEKGDIPEGYSVSREKKERFSLILESASTNQTSMYLCASIRGQVSYEQYFGPGTRLTVT.

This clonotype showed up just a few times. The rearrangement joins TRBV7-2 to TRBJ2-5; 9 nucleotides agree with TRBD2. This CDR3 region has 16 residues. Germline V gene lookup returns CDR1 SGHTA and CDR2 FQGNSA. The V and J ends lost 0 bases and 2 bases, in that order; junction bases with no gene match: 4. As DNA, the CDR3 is TGTGCCAGCAGCTTAGCGGAGGCGGGGGGGCAAGAGACCCAGTACTTC. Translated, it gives CASSLAEAGGQETQYF.

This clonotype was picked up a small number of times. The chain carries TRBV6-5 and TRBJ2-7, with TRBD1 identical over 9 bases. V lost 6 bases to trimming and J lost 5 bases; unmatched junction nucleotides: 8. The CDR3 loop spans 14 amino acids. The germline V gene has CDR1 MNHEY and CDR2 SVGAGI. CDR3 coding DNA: TGTGCCAGCAGACAGGGACAGGGTCGTAACGAGCAGTACTTC. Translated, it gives CASRQGQGRNEQYF.

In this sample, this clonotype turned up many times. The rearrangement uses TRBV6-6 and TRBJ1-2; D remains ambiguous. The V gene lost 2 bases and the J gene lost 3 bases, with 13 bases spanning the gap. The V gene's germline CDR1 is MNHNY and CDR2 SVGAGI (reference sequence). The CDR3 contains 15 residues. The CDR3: CASSYDPTIDYGYTF. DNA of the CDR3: TGTGCCAGCAGTTACGACCCGACTATCGACTATGGCTACACCTTC.

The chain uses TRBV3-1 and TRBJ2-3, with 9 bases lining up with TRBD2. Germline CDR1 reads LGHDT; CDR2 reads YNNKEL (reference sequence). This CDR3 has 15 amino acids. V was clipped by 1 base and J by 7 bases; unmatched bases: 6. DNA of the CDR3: TGTGCCAGCAGCCAAGTCGGTAGCGGGGGCCATACGCAGTATTTT. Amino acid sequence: CASSQVGSGGHTQYF.

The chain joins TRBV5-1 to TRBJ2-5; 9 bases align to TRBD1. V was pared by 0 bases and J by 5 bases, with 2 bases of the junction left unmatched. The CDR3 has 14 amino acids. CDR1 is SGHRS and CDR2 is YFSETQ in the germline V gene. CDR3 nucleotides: TGCGCCAGCAGCTTGGGGACAGGGGAGGAGACCCAGTACTTC. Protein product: CASSLGTGEETQYF.

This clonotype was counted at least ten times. In DNA form, the CDR3 reads TGTGCCAGCAGCGAGGATTACGAGCAGTACGTC. It is translated as CASSEDYEQYV. The chain employs TRBV5-8 and TRBJ2-7; D is undetermined. The germline CDR1 and CDR2 sequences are SGHTS and YDEGEE. The CDR3 covers 11 residues. V dropped 4 bases and J dropped 4 bases, with 6 bases sitting between them.

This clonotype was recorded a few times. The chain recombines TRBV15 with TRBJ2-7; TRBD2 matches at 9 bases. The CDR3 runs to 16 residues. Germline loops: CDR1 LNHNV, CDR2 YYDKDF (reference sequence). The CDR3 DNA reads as TGTGCCACCAGCGCCCGCCCCGAGGTAGCGGGGGAACCCCTTGACGTC. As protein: CATSARPEVAGEPLDV.

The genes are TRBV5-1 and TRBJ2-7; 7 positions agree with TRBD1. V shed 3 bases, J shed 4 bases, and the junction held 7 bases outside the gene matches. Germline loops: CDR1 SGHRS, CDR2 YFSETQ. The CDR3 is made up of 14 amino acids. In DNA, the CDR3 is TGCGCCAGCAGCTCCCAGACAGGGCCGTACGAGCAGTACTTC. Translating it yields CASSSQTGPYEQYF.

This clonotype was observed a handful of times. As DNA, the CDR3 is TGTGCCAGCAGAACCACAGGGGGCGGATATGGCTACACCTTC. It encodes CASRTTGGGYGYTF. The chain has TRBV6-2 or TRBV6-3 and TRBJ1-2, with 9 bases matching TRBD1. With V trimmed by 6 bases and J by 5 bases, 7 bases remained unmatched. Germline V gene lookup returns CDR1 MNHEY and CDR2 SVGEGT. The CDR3 contains 14 residues.

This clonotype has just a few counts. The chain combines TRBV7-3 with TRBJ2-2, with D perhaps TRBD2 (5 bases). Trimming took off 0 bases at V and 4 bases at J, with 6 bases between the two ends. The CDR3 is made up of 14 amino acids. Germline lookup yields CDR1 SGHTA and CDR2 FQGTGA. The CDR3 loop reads CASSLTGSTGELFF. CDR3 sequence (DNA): TGTGCCAGCAGCTTAACGGGGAGCACCGGGGAGCTGTTTTTT.

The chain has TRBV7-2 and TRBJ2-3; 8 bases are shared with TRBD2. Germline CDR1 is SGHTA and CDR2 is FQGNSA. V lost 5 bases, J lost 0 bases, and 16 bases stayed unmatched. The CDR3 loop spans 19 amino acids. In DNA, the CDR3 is TGTGCCAGCAGCCTCCTCGGTGGGCGTAGCGGGGACAGCACAGATACGCAGTATTTT. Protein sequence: CASSLLGGRSGDSTDTQYF.

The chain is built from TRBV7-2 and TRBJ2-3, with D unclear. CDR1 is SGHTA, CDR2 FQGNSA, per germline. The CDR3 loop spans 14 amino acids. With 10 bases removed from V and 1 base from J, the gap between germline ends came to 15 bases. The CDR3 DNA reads TGTGCCACCCTCAGGCCGGGTGGCACAGATACGCAGTATTTT. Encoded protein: CATLRPGGTDTQYF.

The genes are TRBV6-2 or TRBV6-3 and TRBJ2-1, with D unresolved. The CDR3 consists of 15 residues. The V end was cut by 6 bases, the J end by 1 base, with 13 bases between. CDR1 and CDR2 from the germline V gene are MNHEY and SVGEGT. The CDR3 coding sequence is TGTGCCAGCAGGGGCGCGTGGGGATCCTACAATGAGCAGTTCTTC. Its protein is CASRGAWGSYNEQFF.

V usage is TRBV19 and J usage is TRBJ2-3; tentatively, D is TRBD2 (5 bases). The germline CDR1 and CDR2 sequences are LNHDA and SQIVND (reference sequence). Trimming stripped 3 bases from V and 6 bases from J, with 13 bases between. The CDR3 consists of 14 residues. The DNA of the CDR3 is TGTGCCAGTAGTATCGGGATAGCGATTGATACGCAGTATTTT. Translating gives CASSIGIAIDTQYF.

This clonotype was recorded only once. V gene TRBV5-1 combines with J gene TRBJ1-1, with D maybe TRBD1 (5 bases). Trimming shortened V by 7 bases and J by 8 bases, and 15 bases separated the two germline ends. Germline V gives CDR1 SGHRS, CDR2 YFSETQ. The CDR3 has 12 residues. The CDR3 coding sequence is TGCGCCAGCGGACGTGAGGGGAAAGAAGCTTTCTTT. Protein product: CASGREGKEAFF.

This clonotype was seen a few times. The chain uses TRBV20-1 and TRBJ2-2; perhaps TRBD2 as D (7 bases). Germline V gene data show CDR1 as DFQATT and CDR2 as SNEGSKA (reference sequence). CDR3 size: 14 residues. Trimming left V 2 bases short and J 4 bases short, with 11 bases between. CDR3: CSARTGRGTGELFF. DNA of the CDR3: TGCAGTGCTAGAACAGGGAGGGGCACCGGGGAGCTGTTTTTT.

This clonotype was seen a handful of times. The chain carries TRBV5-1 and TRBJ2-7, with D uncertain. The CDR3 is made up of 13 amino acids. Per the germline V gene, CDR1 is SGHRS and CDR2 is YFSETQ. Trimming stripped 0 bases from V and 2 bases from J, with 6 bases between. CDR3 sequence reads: CASSLDSPYEQYV. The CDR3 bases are TGCGCCAGCAGCTTGGACAGTCCCTACGAGCAGTACGTC.

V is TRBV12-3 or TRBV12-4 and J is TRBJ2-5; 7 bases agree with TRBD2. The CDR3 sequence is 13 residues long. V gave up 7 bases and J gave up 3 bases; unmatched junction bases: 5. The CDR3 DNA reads TGTGCCAGCACGGGGGGTCATAAAGAGACCCAGTACTTC. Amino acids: CASTGGHKETQYF.

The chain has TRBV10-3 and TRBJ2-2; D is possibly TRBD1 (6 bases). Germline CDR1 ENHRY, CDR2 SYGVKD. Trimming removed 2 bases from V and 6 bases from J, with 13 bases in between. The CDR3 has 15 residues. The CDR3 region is CAISERQGIAGELFF. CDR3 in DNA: TGTGCCATCAGTGAGAGGCAGGGGATTGCCGGGGAGCTGTTTTTT.

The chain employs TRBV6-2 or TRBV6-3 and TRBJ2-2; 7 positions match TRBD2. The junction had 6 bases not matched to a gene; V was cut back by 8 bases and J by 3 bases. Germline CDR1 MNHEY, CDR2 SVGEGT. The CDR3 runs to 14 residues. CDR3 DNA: TGTGCCAGCGAGCGGGGCGGGTACACCGGGGAGCTGTTTTTT. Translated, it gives CASERGGYTGELFF.

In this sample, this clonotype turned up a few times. The CDR3 region is CASVSYNSPLHF. For the CDR3, the DNA is TGTGCCAGCGTCTCCTATAATTCACCCCTCCACTTT. This sequence joins TRBV6-2 or TRBV6-3 and TRBJ1-6, with D unresolved. Germline CDR1 reads MNHEY; CDR2 reads SVGEGT. The CDR3 runs to 12 residues. V was clipped by 8 bases and J by 0 bases, with 2 bases between them.

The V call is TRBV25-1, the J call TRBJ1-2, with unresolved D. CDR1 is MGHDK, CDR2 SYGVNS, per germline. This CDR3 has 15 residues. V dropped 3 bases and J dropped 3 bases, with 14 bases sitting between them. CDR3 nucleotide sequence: TGTGCCAGCAGTGATTCGCCGGGCAGCCACTATGGCTACACCTTC. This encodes CASSDSPGSHYGYTF.